This section outlines one T cell receptor (beta chain) sequence together with its context. The CDR3 runs to 14 residues. V was pared by 1 base and J by 2 bases, with 8 bases between. The germline V gene encodes CDR1 LGHDT and CDR2 YNNKEL (reference sequence). This sample stems from a study of blood T cells in healthy people across ages. For the second PCR, which ran for 7 to 11 cycles, a sample-barcoded 5' primer and a J-beta primer mix were used. MiXCR was run by TCRdb on the 5' RACE reads, yielding one entry per CDR3 protein. The data show more than 800,000 distinct CDR3 sequences, with 35% to 50% seen just once and approximately 17% held by the top ten.

This receptor was identified in a woman in her sixties or seventies in good health. Sequenced material: blood. The chain carries TRBV3-1 and TRBJ2-5; no reliable D call. In nucleotides, the CDR3 is TGTGCCAGCAGCCAAGTGGCAGAGCAAGAGACCCAGTACTTC. Translating it yields CASSQVAEQETQYF.